Sequencing of this T cell receptor (beta chain) was carried out in a study of T cell responses to AZD1222 COVID-19 vaccine. CDR1 and CDR2 from the germline V gene are SGHTA and FQGNSA. The V and J ends lost 5 bases and 6 bases, in that order; junction bases with no gene match: 13. This CDR3 has 17 amino acids. Only in-frame clones appear in the TCRdb table, and some are missing; sequencing was by immunoSEQ multiplex PCR. The data hold approximately 110,000 clones, with 85% to 90% observed a single time. The chain has TRBV7-2 and TRBJ2-5; TRBD2 agrees at 12 bases. The sample was peripheral blood, taken on day 0 of AZD1222 vaccination. The origin of this receptor is an adult in good health. The CDR3 reads CASSPGLAGTARKTQYF. CDR3 in DNA: TGTGCCAGCAGCCCCGGACTAGCGGGGACGGCCAGGAAGACCCAGTACTTC. Using reference TRBV7-2 and TRBJ2-5 for the parts outside the CDR3, the full variable domain is GAGVSQSPSNKVTEKGKDVELRCDPISGHTALYWYRQSLGQGLEFLIYFQGNSAPDKSGLPSDRFSAERTGGSVSTLTIQRTQQEDSAVYLCASSPGLAGTARKTQYFGPGTRLLVL.